The 14 T cell receptor beta chains reported below all come from one sample, sequenced in a study of PD-L1 blockade in urothelial cancer. TCRdb keeps only in-frame clones here, not all; method: immunoSEQ multiplex PCR. Of tens of thousands of clones listed, 81% were seen once; the top ten hold approximately 2.9%. The sequenced sample was PBMCs, obtained around atezolizumab (anti-PD-L1) treatment. The receptor source for this set is a man between 65 and 80 years old with urothelial cancer.

This clone was counted once. The chain links TRBV4-3 to TRBJ2-5; the match to TRBD2 covers 9 bases. There are 18 residues in the CDR3. The junction had 14 bases not matched to a gene; V was cut back by 1 base and J by 5 bases. Germline V gives CDR1 LGHNA, CDR2 YSLEER. The CDR3 DNA follows: TGCGCCAGCAGCCAAGGGTTCCTCAGCGGGGGGCGCGTTGAGACCCAGTACTTC. Protein product: CASSQGFLSGGRVETQYF.

The J gene is TRBJ2-3, the V gene TRBV6-1; D gene unclear. Trimming removed 7 bases from V and 7 bases from J, with 21 bases in between. There are 15 residues in the CDR3. CDR1 and CDR2 from the germline V gene are MNHNS and SASEGT. The DNA for the CDR3 is TGTGCCAGCATCATAGAGAGAGCCGCACGTAATACGCAGTATTTT. It encodes CASIIERAARNTQYF.

This chain uses TRBV5-1 with TRBJ2-7, with D hard to call. CDR3 size: 13 residues. Germline V lookup: CDR1 SGHRS, CDR2 YFSETQ. The ends were cut back, 4 bases at V and 3 bases at J, with 11 bases in the middle. CDR3 residues: CASSPRGIYEQYF. DNA for the CDR3: TGCGCCAGCAGCCCGAGAGGTATCTACGAGCAGTACTTC.

In its sample, this clone was seen once. The rearrangement joins TRBV14 to TRBJ2-5, with D perhaps TRBD1 (6 bases). The DNA end favors TRBJ2-7, so the J call may be wrong. CDR1 is SGHDN, CDR2 FVKESK, per germline. CDR3 length equals 13 residues. The CDR3 region has the DNA TGTGCCAGCAGCCAAGTAAGGGGGAACGAGCAGTACTTC. Translating gives CASSQVRGNEQYF.

The J gene is TRBJ2-7, the V gene TRBV4-1; TRBD2 agrees at 8 bases. V gave up 0 bases and J gave up 5 bases; unmatched junction bases: 3. Germline values: CDR1 MGHRA, CDR2 YSYEKL. This CDR3 region has 14 residues. DNA of the CDR3: TGCGCCAGCAGCCAAGAACGGGGGGGGGACGAGCAGTACTTC. The encoded protein is CASSQERGGDEQYF.

This rearrangement joins TRBV19 to TRBJ2-7; TRBD1 matches 7 bases. J gave up 2 bases and V 4 bases, and 5 bases lay outside the gene matches. Germline CDR1 and CDR2: LNHDA and SQIVND (reference sequence). The CDR3 is 14 residues long. CDR3 amino acids: CASSNRDRPYEQYF. For the CDR3, the DNA is TGTGCCAGTAGTAATAGGGACAGACCCTACGAGCAGTACTTC.

V and J are TRBV27 and TRBJ1-5; the match to TRBD1 covers 7 bases. V dropped 4 bases and J dropped 9; count of bases not matched to a gene: 18. The CDR3 totals 17 residues. Germline V gene data show CDR1 as MNHEY and CDR2 as SMNVEV (reference sequence). CDR3 DNA sequence: TGTGCCAGCAGTTGGGGACAGCAATTATTAGGAGGGGGGCCCCAGCATTTT. The encoded protein is CASSWGQQLLGGGPQHF.

The chain uses TRBV9 and TRBJ2-3; D perhaps matches TRBD2 (6 bases). CDR1 and CDR2 from the germline V gene are SGDLS and YYNGEE. The ends were cut back, 4 bases at V and 6 bases at J, with 15 bases in the middle. The CDR3 runs to 14 residues. The CDR3 coding sequence is TGTGCCAGCAGCCCACTGAGTGGAGGGGATACGCAGTATTTT. Translated, it gives CASSPLSGGDTQYF.

The chain recombines TRBV9 with TRBJ1-2; tentatively, D is TRBD1 (6 bases). The ends were cut back, 7 bases at V and 3 bases at J, with 22 bases in the middle. The CDR3 is made up of 16 amino acids. CDR1 and CDR2 (germline): SGDLS, YYNGEE. CDR3 sequence (DNA): TGTGCCAGCGGCGACTCCGGGACACTACCACACTATGGCTACACCTTC. Translation: CASGDSGTLPHYGYTF.

The chain uses TRBV28 and TRBJ1-5, with 7 bases identical to TRBD1. This CDR3 has 14 amino acids. V was pared by 8 bases and J by 1 base, with 5 bases of the junction left unmatched. CDR1 and CDR2 from the germline V gene are MDHEN and SYDVKM. As DNA, the CDR3 is TGTGCCAGCTCCACACAGGGGAGCAATCAGCCCCAGCATTTT. Translated, it gives CASSTQGSNQPQHF.

The chain employs TRBV27 and TRBJ2-3; D gene ambiguous. The CDR3 runs to 14 residues. Trimming pared 5 bases from V and 6 bases from J, leaving 15 bases between. CDR1 and CDR2 from the germline V gene are MNHEY and SMNVEV (reference sequence). The CDR3 spells CASSLESREDTQYF. The CDR3 nucleotides read TGTGCCAGCAGTCTAGAGTCCCGTGAGGATACGCAGTATTTT.

A few counts support this clone. The chain links TRBV7-3 to TRBJ2-7, with D possibly being TRBD2 (6 bases). There are 13 residues in the CDR3. V lost 2 bases and J 5 bases, leaving 10 bases between the germline ends. Germline loops: CDR1 SGHTA, CDR2 FQGTGA. The CDR3, as DNA: TGTGCCAGCAGCTTAGGACTAAAAGACGAGCAGTACTTC. As protein: CASSLGLKDEQYF.

This chain joins TRBV15 and TRBJ1-1, with TRBD1 identical over 7 bases. There are 15 residues in the CDR3. Germline trimming cut 1 base from V and 4 bases from J; bases unmatched to any gene: 6. The germline V gene encodes CDR1 LNHNV and CDR2 YYDKDF (reference sequence). The CDR3 DNA sequence: TGTGCCACCAGCAGAGTACGGGACAGCTTCACTGAAGCTTTCTTT. This translates into CATSRVRDSFTEAFF.

This rearrangement joins TRBV19 to TRBJ2-3, with 11 positions matching TRBD2. Germline-derived CDR1 and CDR2 are LNHDA and SQIVND (reference sequence). The trim removed 0 bases at V and 6 bases at J, leaving 11 bases unmatched. This CDR3 spans 18 amino acids. The CDR3 sequence is CASSIEEETSGIRDTQYF. DNA of the CDR3: TGTGCCAGTAGTATAGAAGAAGAGACTAGCGGGATACGCGATACGCAGTATTTT.